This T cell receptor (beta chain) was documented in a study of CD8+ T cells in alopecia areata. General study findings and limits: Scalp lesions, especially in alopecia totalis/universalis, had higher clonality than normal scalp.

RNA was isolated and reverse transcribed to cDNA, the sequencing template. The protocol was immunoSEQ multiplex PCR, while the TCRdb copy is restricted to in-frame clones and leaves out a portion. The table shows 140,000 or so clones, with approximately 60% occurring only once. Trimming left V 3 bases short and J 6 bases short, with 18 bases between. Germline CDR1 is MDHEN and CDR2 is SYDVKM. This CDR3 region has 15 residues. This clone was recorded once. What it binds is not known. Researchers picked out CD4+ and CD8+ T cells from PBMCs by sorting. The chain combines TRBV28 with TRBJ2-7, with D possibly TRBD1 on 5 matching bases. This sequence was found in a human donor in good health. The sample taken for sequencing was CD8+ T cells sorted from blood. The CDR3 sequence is CASSLGQVGVGEQYF. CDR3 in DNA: TGTGCCAGCAGTTTGGGGCAGGTTGGGGTGGGCGAGCAGTACTTC. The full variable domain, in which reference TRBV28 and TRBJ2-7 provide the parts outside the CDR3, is DVKVTQSSRYLVKRTGEKVFLECVQDMDHENMFWYRQDPGLGLRLIYFSYDVKMKEKGDIPEGYSVSREKKERFSLILESASTNQTSMYLCASSLGQVGVGEQYFGPGTRLTVT.